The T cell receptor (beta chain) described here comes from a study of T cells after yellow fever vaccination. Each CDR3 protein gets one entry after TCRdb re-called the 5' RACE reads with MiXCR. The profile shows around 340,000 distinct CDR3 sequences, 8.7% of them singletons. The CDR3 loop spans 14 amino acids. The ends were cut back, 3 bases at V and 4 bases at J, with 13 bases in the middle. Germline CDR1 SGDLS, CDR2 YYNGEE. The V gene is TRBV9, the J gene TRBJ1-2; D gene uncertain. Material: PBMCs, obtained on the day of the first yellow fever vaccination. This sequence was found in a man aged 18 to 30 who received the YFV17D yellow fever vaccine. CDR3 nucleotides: TGTGCCAGCAGCGCAACCTACGGGCCCTATGGCTACACCTTC. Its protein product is CASSATYGPYGYTF.